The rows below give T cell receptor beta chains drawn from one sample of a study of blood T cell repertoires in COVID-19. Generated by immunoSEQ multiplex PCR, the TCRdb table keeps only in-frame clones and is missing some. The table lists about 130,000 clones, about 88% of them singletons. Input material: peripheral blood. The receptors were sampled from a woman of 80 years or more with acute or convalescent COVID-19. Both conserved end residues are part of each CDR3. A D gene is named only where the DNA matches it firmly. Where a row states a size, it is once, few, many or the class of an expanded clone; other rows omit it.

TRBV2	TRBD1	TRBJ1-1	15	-	TGTGCCAGCAGTGCACAGGGGTTAGCGAACACTGAAGCTTTCTTT	CASSAQGLANTEAFF
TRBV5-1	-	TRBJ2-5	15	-	TGCGCCAGCAGCTTGGAGCGGACACAGGGAGAGACCCAGTACTTC	CASSLERTQGETQYF
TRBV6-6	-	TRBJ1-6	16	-	TGTGCCAGCAGTTACTCGGGCAGCTCCTATAATTCACCCCTCCACTTT	CASSYSGSSYNSPLHF
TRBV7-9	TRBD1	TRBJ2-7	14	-	TGTGCCAGCAGCCATGACAGGGGTTCATACGAGCAGTACTTC	CASSHDRGSYEQYF
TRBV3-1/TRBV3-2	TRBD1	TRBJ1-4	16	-	TGTGCCAGCAGCCGGGTCGGACAGGTTAATAATGAAAAACTGTTTTTT	CASSRVGQVNNEKLFF
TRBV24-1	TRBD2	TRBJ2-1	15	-	TGTGCCACCAGTGATCCGGGAGGGCCGCGTCTTCTACAGTTCTTC	CATSDPGGPRLLQFF
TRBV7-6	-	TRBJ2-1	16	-	TGTGCCAGCAGCTTAATTCGGACTACCTCCTACAATGAGCAGTTCTTC	CASSLIRTTSYNEQFF
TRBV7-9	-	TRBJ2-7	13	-	TGTGCCAGCAGCTCAGGGGCCTCCCGGAAGCAGTACTTC	CASSSGASRKQYF
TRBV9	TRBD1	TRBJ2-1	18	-	TGTGCCAGCAGCCCCCCCGTCGCGGCAGGGGGCTCTAGCAATGAGCAGTTCTTC	CASSPPVAAGGSSNEQFF
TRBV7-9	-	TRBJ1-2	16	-	TGTGCCAGCAGCTTATGGTTGGACAGCCCTAACTATGGCTACACCTTC	CASSLWLDSPNYGYTF
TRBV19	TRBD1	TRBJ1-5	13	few	TGTGCCAGTAAAGGACAGGGAGAACAGCCCCAGCATTTT	CASKGQGEQPQHF
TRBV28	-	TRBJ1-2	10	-	TGTGCCACCGCAGGGTTCGGCTACACCTTC	CATAGFGYTF
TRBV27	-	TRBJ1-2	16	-	TGTGCCAGCAGTTTATCTTCAGGGATTGTCAACTATGGCTACACCTTC	CASSLSSGIVNYGYTF
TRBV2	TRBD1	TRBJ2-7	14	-	TGTGCCAGCAAGACAGGGGGTCTCTCCTACGAGCAGTACTTC	CASKTGGLSYEQYF
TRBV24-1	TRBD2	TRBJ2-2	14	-	TGTGCCTCCGCCGGGACTAGCGACACCGGGGAGCTGTTTTTT	CASAGTSDTGELFF
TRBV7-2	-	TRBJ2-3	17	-	TGTGCCAGCAGCCCGGTGGGAGGAGCGGCTAGCACAGATACGCAGTATTTT	CASSPVGGAASTDTQYF
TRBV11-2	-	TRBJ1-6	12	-	TGTGCCAGCAGCTTTATCGGTTCACCCCTCCACTTT	CASSFIGSPLHF
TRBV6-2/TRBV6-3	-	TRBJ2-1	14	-	TGTGCCAGCAGTGCCCGGGAATCCTACAATGAGCAGTTCTTC	CASSARESYNEQFF
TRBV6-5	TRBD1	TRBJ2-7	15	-	TGTGCCAGCAGGCCACAGGGGGTCAGGATCTACGAGCAGTACTTC	CASRPQGVRIYEQYF
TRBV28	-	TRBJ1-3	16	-	TGTGCAGTCGTCAGTGGAGCACGGGGGGGCGGGAACACCATATATTTT	CAVVSGARGGGNTIYF
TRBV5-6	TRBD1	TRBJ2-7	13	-	TGTGCCAGCAGCTTGGACAGGGGCCACGAGCAGTACTTC	CASSLDRGHEQYF
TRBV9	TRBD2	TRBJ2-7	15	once	TGTGCCAGCAGCGTAGAATCTAGCGGGGTCTACGAGCAGTACTTC	CASSVESSGVYEQYF
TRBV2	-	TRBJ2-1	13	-	TGTGCCAGCAGTGAAGCGAGGGGGGGTGAGCAGTTCTTC	CASSEARGGEQFF
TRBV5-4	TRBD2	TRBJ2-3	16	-	TGTGCCAGCAGCTTAAGGACTAGCGGGAGCACAGATACGCAGTATTTT	CASSLRTSGSTDTQYF
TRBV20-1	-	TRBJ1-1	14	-	TGCAGTGCTAGTAAACCAGAGGGAGACACTGAAGCTTTCTTT	CSASKPEGDTEAFF
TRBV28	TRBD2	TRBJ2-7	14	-	TGTGCCAGCAGTTTAACGGGGGGGAGGGACGAGCAGTACTTC	CASSLTGGRDEQYF
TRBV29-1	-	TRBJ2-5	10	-	TGCAGCGTCGGGCAAGAGACCCAGTACTTC	CSVGQETQYF
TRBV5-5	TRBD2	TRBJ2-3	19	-	TGTGCCAGCAGCTTGCCCCGGACTAGCGGGGGGGCCATTGCAGATACGCAGTATTTT	CASSLPRTSGGAIADTQYF
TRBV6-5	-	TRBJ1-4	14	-	TGTGCCAGCAGTTACTCCAGCGTTAGGGAAAAACTGTTTTTT	CASSYSSVREKLFF
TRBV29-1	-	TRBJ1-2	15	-	TGCAGCGTTGAAGAGAGACGGACAACTAACTATGGCTACACCTTC	CSVEERRTTNYGYTF
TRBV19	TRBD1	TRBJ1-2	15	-	TGTGCCAGCCAGTCGACACAGGGGTTACGGTATGGCTACACCTTC	CASQSTQGLRYGYTF
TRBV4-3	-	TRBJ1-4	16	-	TGCGCCAGCAGCCAAGATGTGCAGACAGACGGTGAAAAACTGTTTTTT	CASSQDVQTDGEKLFF
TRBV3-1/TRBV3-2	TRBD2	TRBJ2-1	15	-	TGTGCCAGCAGCCAAACTAGCGGGATAAACAATGAGCAGTTCTTC	CASSQTSGINNEQFF
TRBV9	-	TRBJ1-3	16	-	TGTGCCAGCAGCGTAGAACCCCCAAAACTTGGAAACACCATATATTTT	CASSVEPPKLGNTIYF
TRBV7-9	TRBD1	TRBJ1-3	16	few	TGTGCCAGCAGCTACCCTCAGGGGGCAACTGGAAACACCATATATTTT	CASSYPQGATGNTIYF
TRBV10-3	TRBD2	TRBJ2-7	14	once	TGTGCCATCAGTGAGGGCGGGAGTTCATACGAGCAGTACTTC	CAISEGGSSYEQYF
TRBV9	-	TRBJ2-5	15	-	TGTGCCAGCAGCGTGGGAGGTAGCAGTCAAGAGACCCAGTACTTC	CASSVGGSSQETQYF
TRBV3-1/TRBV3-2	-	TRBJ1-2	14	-	TGTGCCAGCAGCCAAGATGGGGGGGCCCGGGGCTACACCTTC	CASSQDGGARGYTF
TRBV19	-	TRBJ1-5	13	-	TGTGCCACTAGGCAGGTCCGGGGGCAGCCCCAGCATTTT	CATRQVRGQPQHF
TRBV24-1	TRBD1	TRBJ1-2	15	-	TGTGCCACCAGTGACCCGGGACAGGGGTGGTATGGCTACACCTTC	CATSDPGQGWYGYTF
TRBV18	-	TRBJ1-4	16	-	TGTGCCAGCTCACCACCTTCCCAGGCAACTAATGAAAAACTGTTTTTT	CASSPPSQATNEKLFF
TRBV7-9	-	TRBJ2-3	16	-	TGTGCCAGCAGCTTAAGTTCCACAGTACGCACAGATACGCAGTATTTT	CASSLSSTVRTDTQYF
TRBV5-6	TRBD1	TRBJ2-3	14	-	TGTGCCAGCAGCTCCCCGGGACAGGGGGATACGCAGTATTTT	CASSSPGQGDTQYF
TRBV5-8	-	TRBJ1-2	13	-	TGTGCCAGCAGCCCGCGGAGAGTCTATGGCTACACCTTC	CASSPRRVYGYTF
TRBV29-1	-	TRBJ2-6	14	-	TGCAGCGTCCGCAAGGGGTCTGGGGCCAACGTCCTGACTTTC	CSVRKGSGANVLTF
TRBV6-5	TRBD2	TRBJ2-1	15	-	TGTGCCAGCAGGTCCGGGACTAGCCCCCTTAATGAGCAGTTCTTC	CASRSGTSPLNEQFF
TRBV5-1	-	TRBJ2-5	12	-	TGCGCCAGCAGTCGACAGCAAGAGACCCAGTACTTC	CASSRQQETQYF
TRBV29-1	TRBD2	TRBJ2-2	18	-	TGCAGCGCCTCGGTCAGGGTTCTAGCGGGGGTTGGTACCGGGGAGCTGTTTTTT	CSASVRVLAGVGTGELFF